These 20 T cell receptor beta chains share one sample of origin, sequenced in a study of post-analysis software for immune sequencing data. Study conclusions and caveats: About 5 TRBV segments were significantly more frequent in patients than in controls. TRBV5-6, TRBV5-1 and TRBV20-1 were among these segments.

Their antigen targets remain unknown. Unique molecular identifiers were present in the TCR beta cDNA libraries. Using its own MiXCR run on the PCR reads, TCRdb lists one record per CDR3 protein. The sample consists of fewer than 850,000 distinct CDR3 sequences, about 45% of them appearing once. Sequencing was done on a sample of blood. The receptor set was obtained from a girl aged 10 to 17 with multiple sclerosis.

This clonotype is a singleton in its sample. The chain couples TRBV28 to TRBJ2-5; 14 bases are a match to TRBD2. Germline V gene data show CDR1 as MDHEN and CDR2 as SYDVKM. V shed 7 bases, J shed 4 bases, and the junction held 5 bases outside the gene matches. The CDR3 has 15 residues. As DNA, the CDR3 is TGTGCCAGCATAGTTGGACTAGCGGGAGGAGAGACCCAGTACTTC. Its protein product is CASIVGLAGGETQYF.

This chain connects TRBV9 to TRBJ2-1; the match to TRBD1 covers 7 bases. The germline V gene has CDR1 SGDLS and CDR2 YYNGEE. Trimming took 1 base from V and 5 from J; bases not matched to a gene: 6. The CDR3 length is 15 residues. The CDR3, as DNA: TGTGCCAGCAGCGTACAGACAGGGAAGCACAATGAGCAGTTCTTC. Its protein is CASSVQTGKHNEQFF.

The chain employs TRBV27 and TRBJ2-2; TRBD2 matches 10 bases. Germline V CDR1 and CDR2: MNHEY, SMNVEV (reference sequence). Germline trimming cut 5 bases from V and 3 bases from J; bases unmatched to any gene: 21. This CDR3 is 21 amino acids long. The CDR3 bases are TGTGCCAGCAGTCCCCCGCCCTTACGCCAGCGGGAGGGCCGCGACACCGGGGAGCTGTTTTTT. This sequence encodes CASSPPPLRQREGRDTGELFF.

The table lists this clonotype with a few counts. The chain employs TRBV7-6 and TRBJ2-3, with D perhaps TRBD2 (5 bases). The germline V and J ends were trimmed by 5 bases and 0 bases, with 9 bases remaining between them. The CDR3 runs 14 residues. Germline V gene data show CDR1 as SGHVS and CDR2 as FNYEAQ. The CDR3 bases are TGTGCCAGCAGCCGGAGGCCAAGCACAGATACGCAGTATTTT. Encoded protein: CASSRRPSTDTQYF.

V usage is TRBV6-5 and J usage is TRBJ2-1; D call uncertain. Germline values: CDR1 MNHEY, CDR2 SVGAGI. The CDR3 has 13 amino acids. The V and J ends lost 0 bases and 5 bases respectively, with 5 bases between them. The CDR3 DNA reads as TGTGCCAGCAGTTACTCTGAACACAATGAGCAGTTCTTC. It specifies CASSYSEHNEQFF.

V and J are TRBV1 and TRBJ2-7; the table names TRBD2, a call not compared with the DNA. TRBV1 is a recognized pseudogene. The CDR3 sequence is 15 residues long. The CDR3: CTSSQRRRTSVEQYF. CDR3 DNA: TGCACCAGCAGCCAAAGAAGGAGGACTAGCGTCGAGCAGTACTTC.

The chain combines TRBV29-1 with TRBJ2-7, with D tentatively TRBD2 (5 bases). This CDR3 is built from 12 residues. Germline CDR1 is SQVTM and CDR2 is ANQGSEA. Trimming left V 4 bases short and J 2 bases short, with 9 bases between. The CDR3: CSVAVRAYEQYF. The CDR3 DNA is TGCAGCGTTGCCGTGCGGGCCTACGAGCAGTACTTC.

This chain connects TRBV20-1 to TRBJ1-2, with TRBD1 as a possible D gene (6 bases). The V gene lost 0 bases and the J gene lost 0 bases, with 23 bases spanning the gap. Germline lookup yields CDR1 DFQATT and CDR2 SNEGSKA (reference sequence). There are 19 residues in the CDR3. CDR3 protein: CSARDKGSGGPISNYGYTF. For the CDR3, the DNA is TGCAGTGCTAGAGACAAGGGGTCCGGGGGCCCGATATCTAACTATGGCTACACCTTC.

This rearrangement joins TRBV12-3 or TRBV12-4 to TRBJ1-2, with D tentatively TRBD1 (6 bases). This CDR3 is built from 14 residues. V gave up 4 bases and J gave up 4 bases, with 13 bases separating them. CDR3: CASSSRQVFYGYTF. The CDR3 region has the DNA TGTGCCAGCAGTTCACGACAGGTATTCTATGGCTACACCTTC.

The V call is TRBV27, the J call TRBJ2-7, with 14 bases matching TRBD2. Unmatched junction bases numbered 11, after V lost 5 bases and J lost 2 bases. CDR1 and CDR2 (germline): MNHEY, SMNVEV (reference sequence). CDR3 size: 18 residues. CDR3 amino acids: CASSPPGLAGEPPYEQYF. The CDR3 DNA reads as TGTGCCAGCAGTCCTCCGGGACTAGCGGGAGAACCTCCCTACGAGCAGTACTTC.

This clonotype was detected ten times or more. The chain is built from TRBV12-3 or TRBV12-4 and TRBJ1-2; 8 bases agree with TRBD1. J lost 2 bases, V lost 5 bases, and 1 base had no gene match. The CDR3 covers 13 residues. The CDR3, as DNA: TGTGCCAGCAGTCGACAGGGGAACTATGGCTACACCTTC. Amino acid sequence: CASSRQGNYGYTF.

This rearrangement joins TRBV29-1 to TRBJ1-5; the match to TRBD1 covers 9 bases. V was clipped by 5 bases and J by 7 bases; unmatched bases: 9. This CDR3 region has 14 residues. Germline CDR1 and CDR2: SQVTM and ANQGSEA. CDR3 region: CSVLGTGRGQPQHF. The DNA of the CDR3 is TGCAGCGTTCTGGGGACAGGGAGGGGGCAGCCCCAGCATTTT.

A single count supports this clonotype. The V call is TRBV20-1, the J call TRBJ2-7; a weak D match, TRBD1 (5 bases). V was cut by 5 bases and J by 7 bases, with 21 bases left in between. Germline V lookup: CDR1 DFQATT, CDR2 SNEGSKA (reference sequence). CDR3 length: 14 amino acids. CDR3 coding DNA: TGCAGTGCTGCCAGGTCTAGACAGATTGTAGAGCAGTACTTC. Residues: CSAARSRQIVEQYF.

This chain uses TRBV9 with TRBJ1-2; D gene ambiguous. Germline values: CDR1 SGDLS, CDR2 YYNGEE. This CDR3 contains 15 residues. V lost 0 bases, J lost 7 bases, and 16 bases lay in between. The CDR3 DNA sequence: TGTGCCAGCAGCGTAGGAGGGTTAGGAGGAGCTGGCTACACCTTC. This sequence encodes CASSVGGLGGAGYTF.

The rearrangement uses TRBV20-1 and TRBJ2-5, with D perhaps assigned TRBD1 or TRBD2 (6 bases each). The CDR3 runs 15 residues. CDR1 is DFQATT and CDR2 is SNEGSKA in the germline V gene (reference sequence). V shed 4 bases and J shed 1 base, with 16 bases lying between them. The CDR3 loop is CSATAAGHLQETQYF. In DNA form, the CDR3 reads TGCAGTGCTACGGCTGCGGGACACCTCCAAGAGACCCAGTACTTC.

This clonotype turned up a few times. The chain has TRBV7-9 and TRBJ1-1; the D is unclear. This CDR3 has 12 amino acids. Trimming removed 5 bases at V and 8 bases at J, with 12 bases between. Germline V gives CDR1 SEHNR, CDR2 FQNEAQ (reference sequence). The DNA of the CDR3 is TGTGCCAGCAGCCCAGTTAACCAGGAAGCTTTCTTT. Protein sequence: CASSPVNQEAFF.

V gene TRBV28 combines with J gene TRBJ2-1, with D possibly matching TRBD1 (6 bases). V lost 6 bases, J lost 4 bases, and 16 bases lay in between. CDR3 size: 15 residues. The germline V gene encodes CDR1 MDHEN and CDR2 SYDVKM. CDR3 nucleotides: TGTGCCAGCAGGAGAGGGGGAGTTGTATACAATGAGCAGTTCTTC. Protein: CASRRGGVVYNEQFF.

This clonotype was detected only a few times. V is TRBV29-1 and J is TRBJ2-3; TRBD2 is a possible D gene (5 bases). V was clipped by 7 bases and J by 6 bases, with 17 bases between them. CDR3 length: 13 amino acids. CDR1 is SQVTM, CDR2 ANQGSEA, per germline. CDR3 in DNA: TGCAGCGCGGACGGACCCAGAGGGGATACGCAGTATTTT. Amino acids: CSADGPRGDTQYF.

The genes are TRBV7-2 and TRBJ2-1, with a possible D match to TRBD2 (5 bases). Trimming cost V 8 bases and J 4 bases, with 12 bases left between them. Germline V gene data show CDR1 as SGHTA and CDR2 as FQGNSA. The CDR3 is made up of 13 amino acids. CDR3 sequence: CASGSGIYNEQFF. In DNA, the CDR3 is TGTGCCAGCGGGTCGGGGATTTACAATGAGCAGTTCTTC.

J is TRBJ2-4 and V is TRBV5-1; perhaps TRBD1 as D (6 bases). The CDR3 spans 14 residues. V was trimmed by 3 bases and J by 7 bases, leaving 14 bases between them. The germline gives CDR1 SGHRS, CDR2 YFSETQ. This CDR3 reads CASSSGTPENIQYF. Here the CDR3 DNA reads TGCGCCAGCAGCTCCGGGACACCAGAGAACATTCAGTACTTC.